This T cell receptor (beta chain) was sequenced for a study of shared clonotypes between healthy human individuals. Points from the study as a whole: Clonotypes that were shared across a few donors made up approximately 5% of naive CD4 clonotypes. In contrast to clonotypes shared by all four donors, non-shared clonotypes had lower generation probabilities.

The germline V and J ends were trimmed by 0 bases and 1 base, with 8 bases remaining between them. In germline, CDR1 is SGDLS, CDR2 YYNGEE. This CDR3 is 16 amino acids long. With regard to this clone: What it binds is unknown.

The assay ran at deep level. Sequencing used immunoSEQ multiplex PCR; TCRdb keeps in-frame clones, though not all of them. The data contain hundreds of thousands of clones, around 72% of them singletons. The TCR comes from a woman in her thirties in good health. This chain links TRBV9 with TRBJ2-6; D not certain. Sample: memory CD4+ T cells sorted from blood. As to subset: CD45RA-negative fraction. CDR3 coding DNA: TGTGCCAGCAGCGTAGAAGTAGCATCTGGGGCCAACGTCCTGACTTTC. It encodes CASSVEVASGANVLTF.